This entry concerns a single TCR beta chain. Trimming took off 0 bases at V and 12 bases at J, with 13 bases between the two ends. The CDR3 length is 13 residues. CDR1 and CDR2 from the germline V gene are SGHRS and YFSETQ. The sample is drawn from a study of shared clonotypes between healthy human individuals. Here immunoSEQ multiplex PCR was the method, and the copy in TCRdb shows in-frame clones only, minus some. The sample includes over a million clones, 75% to 85% seen only once; the top ten take roughly 0.57%. Sequencing input: memory CD4+ T cells from PBMCs. Subset defined: CD45RA-negative fraction. This chain connects TRBV5-1 to TRBJ2-1; D is possibly TRBD2 (5 bases). The TCR originated in a man between 18 and 35 years old in good health. Some clones in this sample may be carry-over from other donors' samples. Here the CDR3 DNA reads TGCGCCAGCAGCTTGGAAGAAGGGAGAAGGCAGTTCTTC. Amino acids: CASSLEEGRRQFF.